This T cell receptor beta chain came from a study of cytomegalovirus exposure and HLA in healthy donors. Background on the study: Of fewer than 450 genotyped donors, roughly 81% clustered with self-reported Caucasian donors. Whole-study results and caveats: With high specificity and sensitivity, the classifier reportedly diagnosed cytomegalovirus status. A later analysis showed TCR association rates differing by HLA locus, peaking at DRB1 and lowest at HLA-C.

Regarding this clone: As yet, its antigen is unknown.

The germline V gene encodes CDR1 LNHNV and CDR2 YYDKDF (reference sequence). The CDR3 extends over 17 amino acids. V was clipped by 3 bases and J by 2 bases; unmatched bases: 9. Primers for the PCR totalled 60 Vbeta and 13 Jbeta. Assay used: immunoSEQ multiplex PCR; TCRdb lists only in-frame clones, some missing. The sample has 150,000 to 200,000 clones, about 85% seen once. The chain is built from TRBV15 and TRBJ2-5; 10 bases line up with TRBD2. The source of this sequence is a young man in good health and CMV-seronegative. Sequenced input: PBMCs. The CDR3: CATSRGGAGGLQETQYF. The CDR3, as DNA: TGTGCCACCAGCAGGGGTGGAGCGGGAGGGCTTCAAGAGACCCAGTACTTC.